Listed here are 7 T cell receptor beta chains from one sample, sequenced in a study of glioma-infiltrating T cells after dendritic cell vaccination. Only in-frame clones appear in the TCRdb table, and some are missing; sequencing was by immunoSEQ multiplex PCR. This sample carries around 90,000 clones, 79% of them seen once, and the ten largest clones take around 5.9%. Sequencing used blood, obtained before dendritic cell vaccination. The origin of the receptors is a human donor with glioblastoma.

The genes are TRBV11-2 and TRBJ1-6; D is uncertain. The CDR3 sequence is 16 residues long. Germline V gene data show CDR1 as SGHAT and CDR2 as FQNNGV. The V end lost 4 bases, the J end lost 9 bases, and 19 bases lay between the germline ends. The CDR3 protein is CASSWRKDSRGSPLHF. CDR3 DNA sequence: TGTGCCAGCAGCTGGCGAAAGGACTCGAGAGGTTCACCCCTCCACTTT.

CDR3: CASSIWRGGGPETQYF. Here the CDR3 DNA reads TGTGCCAGTAGTATATGGCGGGGGGGCGGACCGGAGACCCAGTACTTC. The gene calls are TRBV19 and TRBJ2-5; 9 bases fit TRBD2. J was trimmed by 5 bases and V by 2 bases; bases with no gene match: 9. CDR1 is LNHDA and CDR2 is SQIVND in the germline V gene (reference sequence). This CDR3 is built from 16 residues.

This clone was seen more than once but under ten times. The chain uses TRBV27 and TRBJ2-7; 8 bases match TRBD1. Germline CDR1 reads MNHEY; CDR2 reads SMNVEV (reference sequence). CDR3 length: 14 amino acids. V shed 6 bases, J shed 3 bases, and the junction held 7 bases outside the gene matches. CDR3 in DNA: TGTGCCAGCAGAGACAGGGGTCCACGCTACGAGCAGTACTTC. Translated: CASRDRGPRYEQYF.

The V call is TRBV6-6, the J call TRBJ2-2, with 10 bases identical to TRBD1. V gave up 7 bases and J gave up 6 bases; unmatched junction bases: 11. Looked up from germline, CDR1 is MNHNY and CDR2 is SVGAGI (reference sequence). CDR3 length: 16 residues. The CDR3 DNA reads as TGTGCCAGCACCCAGGGACAGGGGCTATCCTCCGGGGAGCTGTTTTTT. It specifies CASTQGQGLSSGELFF.

J is TRBJ2-7 and V is TRBV6-5; TRBD1 agrees at 8 bases. From germline, CDR1 is MNHEY and CDR2 SVGAGI. V shed 6 bases, J shed 5 bases, and the junction held 6 bases outside the gene matches. The CDR3 consists of 13 residues. Written as DNA, the CDR3 is TGTGCCAGCAGCACCGGGACAGGACACGAGCAGTACTTC. Translating gives CASSTGTGHEQYF.

This sequence joins TRBV20-1 and TRBJ2-3; tentative D call: TRBD2 (6 bases). This CDR3 is built from 11 residues. Germline CDR1 is DFQATT and CDR2 is SNEGSKA (reference sequence). V dropped 3 bases and J dropped 5 bases, with 6 bases sitting between them. CDR3 in amino acids: CSASGGDTQYF. DNA of the CDR3: TGCAGTGCTAGCGGGGGAGATACGCAGTATTTT.

This clone was found once. The J gene is TRBJ1-4, the V gene TRBV6-5; D is unclear. This CDR3 has 15 residues. The germline gives CDR1 MNHEY, CDR2 SVGAGI. Trimming removed 6 bases at V and 0 bases at J, with 11 bases between. The CDR3 spells CASRQNSATNEKLFF. The CDR3 bases are TGTGCCAGCAGGCAGAATTCAGCAACTAATGAAAAACTGTTTTTT.